Below are 14 T cell receptor beta chains sequenced from a single sample in a study of cytomegalovirus exposure and HLA in healthy donors. PCR employed 60 Vbeta and 13 Jbeta primers. Profiling relied on immunoSEQ multiplex PCR, and the TCRdb table lists in-frame clones only, not all of them. Its clone listing holds over 45,000 clones. Sequencing input: PBMCs. These TCRs come from a woman aged 18-29 years in good health and CMV-seronegative.

The V and J genes are TRBV4-1 and TRBJ2-5; 8 positions match TRBD1. Losses at the gene ends were 4 bases for V and 1 base for J; bases not matched to a gene: 2. The CDR3 is 14 residues long. Germline loops: CDR1 MGHRA, CDR2 YSYEKL. The CDR3 DNA sequence: TGCGCCAGCAGCCCCGGGACAGGCCAAGAGACCCAGTACTTC. This sequence encodes CASSPGTGQETQYF.

This chain joins TRBV15 and TRBJ1-2; 9 bases line up with TRBD1. Germline lookup yields CDR1 LNHNV and CDR2 YYDKDF (reference sequence). The CDR3 loop spans 15 amino acids. J lost 4 bases, V lost 5 bases, and 8 bases had no gene match. CDR3 nucleotide sequence: TGTGCCACCAGCTCTCCGGGACAGGGATCCTATGGCTACACCTTC. Residues: CATSSPGQGSYGYTF.

The rearrangement joins TRBV29-1 to TRBJ1-2, with 9 bases fitting TRBD1. The CDR3 sequence is 13 residues long. J was trimmed by 6 bases and V by 7 bases; bases with no gene match: 9. CDR1 SQVTM and CDR2 ANQGSEA come from the germline V gene. CDR3 residues: CSARTGEFNGYTF. CDR3 sequence (DNA): TGCAGCGCACGGACAGGGGAGTTCAATGGCTACACCTTC.

This chain joins TRBV25-1 and TRBJ1-1; 8 bases map to TRBD1. Germline V CDR1 and CDR2: MGHDK, SYGVNS. Trimming took 8 bases from V and 4 from J; bases not matched to a gene: 6. CDR3 length: 13 residues. CDR3 amino acids: CASQKQGVTEAFF. CDR3 in DNA: TGTGCCAGCCAGAAACAGGGGGTCACTGAAGCTTTCTTT. Supplemented by reference TRBV25-1 and TRBJ1-1, the full variable domain reads EADIYQTPRYLVIGTGKKITLECSQTMGHDKMYWYQQDPGMELHLIHYSYGVNSTEKGDLSSESTVSRIRTEHFPLTLESARPSHTSQYLCASQKQGVTEAFFGQGTRLTVV.

The CDR3 loop reads CASKMGQLQETQYF. The CDR3 region has the DNA TGCGCCAGCAAGATGGGACAGCTACAAGAGACCCAGTACTTC. The chain links TRBV5-1 to TRBJ2-5; 7 bases line up with TRBD1. CDR1 is SGHRS, CDR2 YFSETQ, per germline. The CDR3 sequence is 14 residues long. V dropped 6 bases and J dropped 2; count of bases not matched to a gene: 7.

The gene calls are TRBV29-1 and TRBJ1-2, with 8 nucleotides matching TRBD1. The CDR3 sequence is 14 residues long. Germline V gives CDR1 SQVTM, CDR2 ANQGSEA. J gave up 10 bases and V 5 bases, and 15 bases lay outside the gene matches. CDR3 sequence (DNA): TGCAGCGTTTTTACTTGGGACAGGCAAGAAGTCTACACCTTC. It yields the protein CSVFTWDRQEVYTF.

The genes are TRBV5-6 and TRBJ2-6; TRBD1 might be the D (5 bases). This CDR3 has 15 residues. Germline CDR1 and CDR2: SGHDT and YYEEEE. V lost 3 bases and J lost 2, with 9 bases in between. The CDR3 nucleotides read TGTGCCAGCAGCTCCCAGGGTACTGGGGCCAACGTCCTGACTTTC. This codes for CASSSQGTGANVLTF.

The chain links TRBV11-2 to TRBJ2-2; possible D gene TRBD2, 6 bases. CDR1 and CDR2 (germline): SGHAT, FQNNGV. The V and J ends lost 4 bases and 3 bases respectively, with 15 bases between them. The CDR3 runs 16 residues. The CDR3 bases are TGTGCCAGCAGCTCCAGGTGGGGGAGGCACACCGGGGAGCTGTTTTTT. Translating it yields CASSSRWGRHTGELFF. Complete variable domain (other parts from reference TRBV11-2 and TRBJ2-2): EAGVAQSPRYKIIEKRQSVAFWCNPISGHATLYWYQQILGQGPKLLIQFQNNGVVDDSQLPKDRFSAERLKGVDSTLKIQPAKLEDSAVYLCASSSRWGRHTGELFFGEGSRLTVL.

J is TRBJ2-5 and V is TRBV5-1; D is ambiguous. V lost 0 bases, J lost 5 bases, and 14 bases lay in between. From germline, CDR1 is SGHRS and CDR2 YFSETQ. The CDR3 runs to 15 residues. The CDR3 DNA follows: TGCGCCAGCAGCTTGGTTACGGATAGCTACGAGACCCAGTACTTC. Its protein is CASSLVTDSYETQYF.

Remarks on this clone: Other DNA sequences in the sample encode the same CDR3. The V call is TRBV29-1, the J call TRBJ1-1; D call uncertain. Per germline, CDR1 SQVTM and CDR2 ANQGSEA. This CDR3 is 15 amino acids long. Trimming left V 7 bases short and J 4 bases short, with 22 bases between. The CDR3: CSAELWVSRPTEAFF. CDR3 nucleotide sequence: TGCAGCGCGGAGCTCTGGGTCTCCCGGCCCACTGAAGCTTTCTTT.

The chain has TRBV5-1 and TRBJ2-7; TRBD2 aligns across 11 bases. The CDR3 loop spans 18 amino acids. V was pared by 4 bases and J by 2 bases, with 14 bases of the junction left unmatched. Germline CDR1 is SGHRS and CDR2 is YFSETQ. The CDR3 DNA follows: TGCGCCAGCAGCGCCTTTGGGACTAGCGGAGGTTCGGCCTACGAGCAGTACTTC. Protein sequence: CASSAFGTSGGSAYEQYF.

This chain uses TRBV5-1 with TRBJ2-2; TRBD2 matches at 7 bases. CDR3 size: 15 residues. Germline V gene data show CDR1 as SGHRS and CDR2 as YFSETQ. Germline trimming cut 0 bases from V and 6 bases from J; bases unmatched to any gene: 5. The CDR3 DNA follows: TGCGCCAGCAGCTTGGGATCGGCGGGGGCCGGGGAGCTGTTTTTT. Protein product: CASSLGSAGAGELFF.

The chain couples TRBV28 to TRBJ2-7; 7 nucleotides line up with TRBD1. Germline lookup yields CDR1 MDHEN and CDR2 SYDVKM. The CDR3 is 14 residues long. The ends lost 4 bases at V and 4 bases at J; junction bases unmatched: 7. The CDR3 region has the DNA TGTGCCAGCAGTTCTGGACAGGCTGTATACGAGCAGTACTTC. Encoded protein: CASSSGQAVYEQYF.

The chain uses TRBV7-9 and TRBJ2-1, with TRBD2 matching over 7 bases. Germline CDR1 is SEHNR and CDR2 is FQNEAQ (reference sequence). The CDR3 is 13 amino acids. Written as DNA, the CDR3 is TGTGCGAGCGGGGAGGCTCCCTACAATGAGCAGTTCTTC. Its translation: CASGEAPYNEQFF.